The sequence of this T cell receptor beta chain was determined in a study of breast tumors, draining lymph nodes, adjacent tissues. Whole-study results and caveats: Compared with basal-like, luminal-like tumors shared significantly more repertoire with nontumor tissue.

TCRdb processed the multiplex PCR reads anew with MiXCR; each CDR3 protein has one entry. The sample contains more than 250,000 distinct CDR3 sequences, about 33% of which appear only once. V was clipped by 3 bases and J by 4 bases, with 14 bases between them. Germline V gives CDR1 SGHRS, CDR2 YFSETQ. The CDR3 spans 15 residues. This clonotype was counted at least ten times. Its antigen remains unidentified. Axillary draining lymph nodes of breast cancer patients supplied the node samples. The source material was axillary lymph node tissue. The chain couples TRBV5-1 to TRBJ2-1; possibly TRBD1 or TRBD2 for D (6 bases each). This TCR came from a female donor with breast cancer. Some clones in this sample may be carry-over from other donors' samples. The CDR3 DNA sequence: TGCGCCAGCAGCTATTACGGGGGACAATACAATGAGCAGTTCTTC. As protein: CASSYYGGQYNEQFF. The whole variable domain, remainder taken from reference TRBV5-1 and TRBJ2-1, is KAGVTQTPRYLIKTRGQQVTLSCSPISGHRSVSWYQQTPGQGLQFLFEYFSETQRNKGNFPGRFSGRQFSNSRSEMNVSTLELGDSALYLCASSYYGGQYNEQFFGPGTRLTVL.